This paragraph covers one T cell receptor beta chain sequence. This clone was seen a single time. Its antigen specificity is not known. No base qualities exist here, and no much larger clone lies one base off it. The goal of deep resolution MiSeq sequencing was a depth between 1 in 1 million and 1 in 200,000 T cells, and coverage averaged 10x per clonotype. The immunoSEQ hsTCRB Kit was used to generate the TCR beta libraries. As for how the authors treated the data: ImmunoSEQ Data Assistant and ImmunoSEQ Analyzer were used for data analysis, and V, D and J genes were assigned according to IMGT definitions. Clonality, which ranges from 0 to 1, was calculated by subtracting the normalized Shannon entropy of productive rearrangement frequencies from one. Public clonotype analysis was restricted to overrepresented clonotypes comprising at least 0.05% of each patient's repertoire. Thirteen age-matched healthy donor repertoires from immuneACCESS served as clonality controls. Here the immuneACCESS table is served through TCRdb, limited to in-frame sequences with V and J called. Missing clones are a known gap in these copies; in checked studies unresolved V genes cover under half, and the rest lacks a known reason. For V, J and clone size, that table is used; D and trimming come from the DNA. The sample contains more than 200,000 clones, roughly three quarters of them found a single time. In total, the top ten clones hold 5.5% to 6% of the sample.

The data stem from a study of cytotoxic CD8 clonotypes in ibrutinib-treated CLL (dated by TCRdb to about 2021). Looking at the study overall: The cohort had 11 relapsed/refractory and around 15 treatment-naive patients; under 18 were IGHV unmutated. Partial responses were observed in 24 patients and complete responses in 2; after a median follow-up of 68 months, remission was maintained in approximately 14 patients and progression was observed in approximately 12. Samples at response were collected after a median of about 12 months of treatment, with a range of roughly 6 to 40 months. An average of about 250,000 productive templates and some 99,000 productive rearrangements was obtained per sample. Longitudinal samples were available for about 30% of the roughly 86 trial participants. Cryopreserved peripheral blood mononuclear cells were collected at three points: before therapy, at response, and at either sustained remission or disease progression. All remission and progressive disease samples were collected while patients were still receiving ibrutinib. What the work shows at the level of the full study, not this receptor alone: Lymph node repertoires were not examined, and the timing of sampling was not matched between patients in sustained remission and those whose disease progressed. Baseline clonality exceeded that of age-matched healthy donors and correlated strongly with circulating CD8+ T-cell counts. An increase in clonality was observed at ibrutinib response, with clonality remaining stable during sustained remission and falling back toward baseline at progression. Public clonotypes were rare and either contracted or stayed stable during treatment, and the rise in clonality at ibrutinib response reflected the expansion of private clonotypes.

Explained via the paper, the time point label denotes: approximately 11 months on ibrutinib. For TCR beta library preparation, 1.5 to 2.5 micrograms of genomic DNA were extracted from the cryopreserved PBMCs. Longitudinal blood samples from CLL patients on ibrutinib monotherapy were analyzed using high-throughput TCR beta sequencing. The patients were enrolled in a single-center, open-label phase 2 trial of ibrutinib monotherapy. The CDR3, from cysteine to phenylalanine, totals 11 residues. This entry keeps only the CDR3 DNA: 33 bases, framed from base 1. Looking up the germline V gene (reference sequence) yields CDR1 LNHDA and CDR2 SQIVND. V loses 6 bases of germline sequence and J loses 8 bases, and the interval between the two ends is 7 bases.

This receptor was identified in a human donor with chronic lymphocytic leukemia. Sequences were derived from PBMCs, sampled after 12 months of ibrutinib treatment. The V gene is TRBV19 and the J gene is TRBJ2-2; the D gene assignment is ambiguous. The CDR3 region: CASSTLGELFF. The sequenced DNA is TGTGCCAGTAGCACTCTAGGGGAGCTGTTTTTT.